One sample yielded the 20 T cell receptor beta chains listed below, sequenced in a study of blood T cell repertoires in COVID-19. The method was immunoSEQ multiplex PCR; TCRdb's version includes in-frame clones alone and lacks a portion of them. The sample gives more than 200,000 clones, around 83% of which show up once; 10% is in the top ten. Sample: peripheral blood. The source of these receptors is a woman aged 50 to 65 with COVID-19, enrolled during active disease.

This chain joins TRBV6-2 or TRBV6-3 and TRBJ2-1; D not resolved. There are 13 residues in the CDR3. Germline V CDR1 and CDR2: MNHEY, SVGEGT. V lost 3 bases and J lost 2, with 5 bases in between. DNA for the CDR3: TGTGCCAGCAGTTATCAGACCTACAATGAGCAGTTCTTC. This encodes CASSYQTYNEQFF.

V gene TRBV19 combines with J gene TRBJ1-2; possible D gene TRBD1, 5 bases. V gave up 7 bases and J gave up 8 bases, with 20 bases separating them. The germline gives CDR1 LNHDA, CDR2 SQIVND (reference sequence). The CDR3 consists of 14 residues. The CDR3 here is CASTLLGRDRGYTF. The CDR3 DNA reads as TGTGCCAGTACCCTCCTGGGCAGGGATAGAGGCTACACCTTC.

This chain connects TRBV28 to TRBJ2-7; a possible D gene is TRBD1 (6 bases). This CDR3 has 17 residues. Germline lookup yields CDR1 MDHEN and CDR2 SYDVKM. The V end was cut by 1 base, the J end by 0 bases, with 16 bases between. The CDR3 DNA is TGTGCCAGCAGTTTATTCCGCCAAGACAGGCTCTCCTACGAGCAGTACTTC. It yields the protein CASSLFRQDRLSYEQYF.

V gene TRBV7-2 combines with J gene TRBJ2-7, with D unresolved. Germline CDR1 is SGHTA and CDR2 is FQGNSA. The V gene lost 3 bases and the J gene lost 2 bases, with 8 bases spanning the gap. This CDR3 comprises 13 residues. CDR3 in DNA: TGTGCCAGCAGCTTCCGACTCCCCTACGAGCAGTACTTC. This gives the protein CASSFRLPYEQYF.

The V and J genes are TRBV2 and TRBJ1-1, with D uncertain. Trimming cost V 11 bases and J 1 base, with 8 bases left between them. The V gene's germline CDR1 is SNHLY and CDR2 FYNNEI. The CDR3 runs to 11 residues. CDR3 coding DNA: TGTGCCGGAAGACAGAACACTGAAGCTTTCTTT. Translation gives CAGRQNTEAFF.

J is TRBJ2-7 and V is TRBV24-1, with a tentative D call TRBD2 (6 bases). V was trimmed by 8 bases and J by 6 bases, leaving 10 bases between them. Germline CDR1 KGHDR, CDR2 SFDVKD. The CDR3 loop spans 11 amino acids. This chain's CDR3 is CATTLEGEQYV. The CDR3 coding sequence is TGTGCCACCACCTTGGAGGGCGAGCAGTACGTC.

The chain combines TRBV6-2 or TRBV6-3 with TRBJ2-3, with 12 bases identical to TRBD2. Germline CDR1 is MNHEY and CDR2 is SVGEGT. CDR3 length: 15 residues. V lost 5 bases and J lost 6; bases outside the gene matches: 6. The chain's CDR3 is CASSQGLAGYDTQYF. As DNA, the CDR3 is TGTGCCAGCAGTCAAGGACTAGCGGGGTATGATACGCAGTATTTT.

This chain connects TRBV18 to TRBJ1-2; 10 bases map to TRBD1. Germline V gene sequence: CDR1 KGHSH, CDR2 LQKENI. Trimming took 1 base from V and 6 from J; bases not matched to a gene: 14. This CDR3 spans 18 amino acids. The chain's CDR3 is CASSPQPGQGSTSDGYTF. For the CDR3, the DNA is TGTGCCAGCTCACCACAGCCGGGACAGGGGTCCACTTCCGATGGCTACACCTTC. The variable domain in full, with the rest retrieved from reference TRBV18 and TRBJ1-2, is NAGVMQNPRHLVRRRGQEARLRCSPMKGHSHVYWYRQLPEEGLKFMVYLQKENIIDESGMPKERFSAEFPKEGPSILRIQQVVRGDSAAYFCASSPQPGQGSTSDGYTFGSGTRLTVV.

The chain couples TRBV7-2 to TRBJ1-3; D gene ambiguous. V was pared by 4 bases and J by 2 bases, with 12 bases between. CDR3 length: 15 amino acids. Germline V gene data show CDR1 as SGHTA and CDR2 as FQGNSA. CDR3 nucleotides: TGTGCCAGCAGCTCATACCAGATGACTGGAAACACCATATATTTT. Translation: CASSSYQMTGNTIYF.

V is TRBV25-1 and J is TRBJ1-2; D ambiguous. Germline V CDR1 and CDR2: MGHDK, SYGVNS. With 5 bases removed from V and 4 bases from J, the gap between germline ends came to 17 bases. The CDR3 is made up of 15 amino acids. CDR3 amino acids: CASSPNEARSYGYTF. The DNA for the CDR3 is TGTGCCAGCAGTCCCAACGAGGCCCGATCCTATGGCTACACCTTC.

V gene TRBV20-1 combines with J gene TRBJ2-3, with 13 bases aligning to TRBD2. Per germline, CDR1 DFQATT and CDR2 SNEGSKA (reference sequence). The CDR3 has 15 amino acids. Trimming took 3 bases from V and 3 from J; bases not matched to a gene: 3. The CDR3, as DNA: TGCAGTGCTAGTCAACTAGCGGGGGGGACAGATACGCAGTATTTT. Protein product: CSASQLAGGTDTQYF.

CDR3 coding DNA: TGTGCCAGTAGCCGGGGACAGGGAATGGGCACTGAAGCTTTCTTT. It specifies CASSRGQGMGTEAFF. The chain carries TRBV19 and TRBJ1-1, with 9 nucleotides matching TRBD1. The CDR3 runs to 15 residues. V shed 6 bases, J shed 4 bases, and the junction held 9 bases outside the gene matches. The germline CDR1 and CDR2 sequences are LNHDA and SQIVND (reference sequence). Using reference TRBV19 and TRBJ1-1 for the parts outside the CDR3, the full variable domain is DGGITQSPKYLFRKEGQNVTLSCEQNLNHDAMYWYRQDPGQGLRLIYYSQIVNDFQKGDIAEGYSVSREKKESFPLTVTSAQKNPTAFYLCASSRGQGMGTEAFFGQGTRLTVV.

This clone turned up a few times. The gene calls are TRBV7-8 and TRBJ2-1, with TRBD2 matching over 8 bases. V lost 5 bases and J lost 6; bases outside the gene matches: 15. CDR1 and CDR2 (germline): SGHVS, FQNEAQ. The CDR3 sequence is 17 residues long. The CDR3 bases are TGTGCCAGCAGCCCGGAAGGCTCGGGACTAGGATCCAATGAGCAGTTCTTC. Amino acids: CASSPEGSGLGSNEQFF.

This sequence joins TRBV7-2 and TRBJ1-6; possible D gene TRBD1, 5 bases. The CDR3 loop spans 12 amino acids. In germline, CDR1 is SGHTA, CDR2 FQGNSA. The V end was cut by 10 bases, the J end by 8 bases, with 12 bases between. The CDR3 DNA follows: TGTGCCACGGGGGTTCTCTATTCACCCCTCCACTTT. This gives the protein CATGVLYSPLHF.

V usage is TRBV28 and J usage is TRBJ1-5; D gene unclear. V lost 5 bases and J lost 2, with 7 bases in between. The CDR3 contains 13 residues. From germline, CDR1 is MDHEN and CDR2 SYDVKM. CDR3 protein: CASSLLGNQPQHF. The CDR3 region has the DNA TGTGCCAGCAGTCTCCTAGGCAATCAGCCCCAGCATTTT.

This chain joins TRBV5-8 and TRBJ1-6, with 7 nucleotides matching TRBD1. V lost 4 bases to trimming and J lost 4 bases; unmatched junction nucleotides: 11. The germline V gene has CDR1 SGHTS and CDR2 YDEGEE. The length of the CDR3 is 17 residues. Here the CDR3 DNA reads TGTGCCAGCAGCCCCGACAGGGATAAGGATTATAATTCACCCCTCCACTTT. This codes for CASSPDRDKDYNSPLHF.

This rearrangement joins TRBV6-5 to TRBJ1-2; 9 bases are shared with TRBD1. CDR3 size: 15 residues. Germline V gene lookup returns CDR1 MNHEY and CDR2 SVGAGI. Germline trimming cut 6 bases from V and 4 bases from J; bases unmatched to any gene: 9. Here the CDR3 DNA reads TGTGCCAGCAGGTCTACAGGGGGCAGGGGCTATGGCTACACCTTC. Translated, it gives CASRSTGGRGYGYTF.

The gene calls are TRBV28 and TRBJ1-5; D perhaps matches TRBD1 (5 bases). V lost 6 bases to trimming and J lost 1 base, with 16 bases between them. The CDR3 contains 16 residues. Looked up from germline, CDR1 is MDHEN and CDR2 is SYDVKM. CDR3 residues: CASSRQEGRSNQPQHF. CDR3 sequence (DNA): TGTGCCAGCAGCCGCCAGGAGGGGAGGAGCAATCAGCCCCAGCATTTT.

This clone was counted a few times. The chain links TRBV5-1 to TRBJ2-3; possibly TRBD1 for D (8 bases). Trimming pared 4 bases from V and 4 bases from J, leaving 13 bases between. Per the germline V gene, CDR1 is SGHRS and CDR2 is YFSETQ. This CDR3 spans 14 amino acids. This CDR3 reads CASSRTGRADTQYF. CDR3 DNA: TGCGCCAGCAGCCGGACAGGGAGGGCAGATACGCAGTATTTT.

This sequence joins TRBV7-7 and TRBJ2-2; D might be TRBD2 (5 bases). From germline, CDR1 is SSHAT and CDR2 FNYEAQ (reference sequence). This CDR3 spans 12 amino acids. Between the trimmed V and J ends, which lost 6 bases and 5 bases, there was a span of 7 bases. The CDR3 loop is CASRRETGELFF. The CDR3 nucleotides read TGTGCCAGCAGGAGGGAGACCGGGGAGCTGTTTTTT.